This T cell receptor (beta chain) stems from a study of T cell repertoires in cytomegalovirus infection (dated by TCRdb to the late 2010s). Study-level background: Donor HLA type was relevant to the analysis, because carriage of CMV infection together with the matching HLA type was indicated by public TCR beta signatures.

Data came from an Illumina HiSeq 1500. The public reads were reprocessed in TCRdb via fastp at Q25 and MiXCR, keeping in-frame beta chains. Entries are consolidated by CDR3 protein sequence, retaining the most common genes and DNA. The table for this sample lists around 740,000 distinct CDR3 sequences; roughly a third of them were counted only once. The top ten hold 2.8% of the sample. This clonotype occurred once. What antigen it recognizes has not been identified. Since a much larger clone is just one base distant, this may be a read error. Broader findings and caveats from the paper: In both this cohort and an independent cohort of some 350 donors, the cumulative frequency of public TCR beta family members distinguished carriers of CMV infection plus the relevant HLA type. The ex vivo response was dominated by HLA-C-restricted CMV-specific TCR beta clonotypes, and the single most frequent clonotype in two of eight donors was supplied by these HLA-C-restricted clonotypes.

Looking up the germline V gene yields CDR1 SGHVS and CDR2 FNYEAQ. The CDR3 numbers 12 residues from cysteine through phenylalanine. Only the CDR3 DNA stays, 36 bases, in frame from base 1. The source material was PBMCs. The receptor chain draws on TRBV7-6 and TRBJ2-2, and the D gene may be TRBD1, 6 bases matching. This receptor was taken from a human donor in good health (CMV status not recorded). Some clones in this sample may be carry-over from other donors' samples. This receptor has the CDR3 CASSLIEGELLF. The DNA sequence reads TGTGCCAGCAGCTTAATCGAGGGGGAGCTGTTATTT. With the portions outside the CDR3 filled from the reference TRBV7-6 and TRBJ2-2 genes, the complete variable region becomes GAGVSQSPRYKVTKRGQDVALRCDPISGHVSLYWYRQALGQGPEFLTYFNYEAQQDKSGLPNDRFSAERPEGSISTLTIQRTEQRDSAMYRCASSLIEGELLFGEGSRLTVL.